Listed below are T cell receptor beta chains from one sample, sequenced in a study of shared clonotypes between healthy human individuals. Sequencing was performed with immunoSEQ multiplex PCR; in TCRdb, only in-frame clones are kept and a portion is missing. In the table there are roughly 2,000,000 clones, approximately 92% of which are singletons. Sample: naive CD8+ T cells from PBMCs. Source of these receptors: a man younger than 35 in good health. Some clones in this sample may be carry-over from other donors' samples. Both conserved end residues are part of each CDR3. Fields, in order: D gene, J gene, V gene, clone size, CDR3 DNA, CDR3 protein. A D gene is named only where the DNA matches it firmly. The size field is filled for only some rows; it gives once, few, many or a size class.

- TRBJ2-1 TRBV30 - TGTGCCTGGAGTCTAAGATCAGGGGTCGAGCAGTTCTTC CAWSLRSGVEQFF
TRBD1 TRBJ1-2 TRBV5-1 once TGCGCCAGCACCCCTGCTCCGGGAGGGGGCGATGGCTACACCTTC CASTPAPGGGDGYTF
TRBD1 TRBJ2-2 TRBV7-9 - TGTGCCAGCAGCTTGTCCGGGACAGGGGGCAGCACCGGGGAGCTGTTTTTT CASSLSGTGGSTGELFF
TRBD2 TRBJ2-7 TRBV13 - TGTGCCAGCAGCTGCCGGCCGACGCGAACTAGCGGGGGGGTGTTTGAGTACTTC CASSCRPTRTSGGVFEYF
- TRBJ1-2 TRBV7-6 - TGTGCCAGCAGCTTAGTGCCGGGCTGGAAGGATGGCTACACCTTC CASSLVPGWKDGYTF
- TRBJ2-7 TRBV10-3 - TGTGCCATCAGTGAGCTCGGACCTTTTACCTACGAGCAGTACTTC CAISELGPFTYEQYF
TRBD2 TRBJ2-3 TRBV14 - TGTGCCAGCAGCTCCGGGACTATTTATAGATCAGATACGCAGTATTTT CASSSGTIYRSDTQYF
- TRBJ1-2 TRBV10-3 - TGTGCCATCAGTGGTGGGACCCCCTGGGACTATGGCTACACCTTC CAISGGTPWDYGYTF
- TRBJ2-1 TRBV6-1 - TGTGCCAGCAGTGAAAGTAGGGGCGGGTACAATGAGCAGTTCTTC CASSESRGGYNEQFF
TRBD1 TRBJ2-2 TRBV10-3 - TGTGCCATCAGTGAGTCCACGACAGGGACCGGGGAGCTGTTTTTT CAISESTTGTGELFF
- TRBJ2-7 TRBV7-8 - TGTGCCAGCAGCTTAGAGACCTTTCAAGGGGAGCAGTACTTC CASSLETFQGEQYF
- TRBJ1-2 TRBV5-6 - TGTGCCAGCAGCTCCTCCGGTTCGTCCTATGGCTACACCTTC CASSSSGSSYGYTF
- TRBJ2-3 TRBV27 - TGTGCCAGCAGGACTACGACAGATACGCAGTATTTT CASRTTTDTQYF
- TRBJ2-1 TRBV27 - TGTGCCAGCAGTTCGACGGGACCTTCCTACAATGAGCAGTTCTTC CASSSTGPSYNEQFF
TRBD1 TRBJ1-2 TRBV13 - TGTGCCAGCAGCTCACCGGGACAGGGGAACTATGGCTACACCTTC CASSSPGQGNYGYTF
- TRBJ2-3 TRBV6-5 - TGTGCCAGCAGTTCCGGCTGGCATACGCAGTATTTT CASSSGWHTQYF
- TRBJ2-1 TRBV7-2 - TGTGCCAGCAGCTTCCCCATACAGGGCGACACGGGTGAGCAGTTCTTC CASSFPIQGDTGEQFF
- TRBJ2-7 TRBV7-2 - TGTGCCAGCAGCTTTATGCTACGGGAGCAGTACTTC CASSFMLREQYF
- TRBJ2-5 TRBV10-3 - TGTGCCATCAGTGAGGAGGCAGGGCCAGAGACCCAGTACTTC CAISEEAGPETQYF
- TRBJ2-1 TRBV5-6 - TGTGCCAGCAGCTTAGGGCTGACGGAAAACAATGAGCAGTTCTTC CASSLGLTENNEQFF
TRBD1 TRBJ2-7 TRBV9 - TGTGCCAGCAGCGTAGTGCCAGGGGGCTCCTACGAGCAGTACTTC CASSVVPGGSYEQYF
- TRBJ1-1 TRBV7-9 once TGTGCCAGCAGCTTAGGACAGATTTTTGAAGCTTTCTTT CASSLGQIFEAFF
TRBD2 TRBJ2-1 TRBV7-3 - TGTGCCAGCAGCTTAAATGTAGCGGGTTACAATGAGCAGTTCTTC CASSLNVAGYNEQFF
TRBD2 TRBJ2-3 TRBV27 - TGTGCCAGCAGCCTCTTAGCGGGAGGGCCAGATACGCAGTATTTT CASSLLAGGPDTQYF
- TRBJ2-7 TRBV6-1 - TGTGCCAGCTTGTTTGCGGCCTACGAGCAGTACTTC CASLFAAYEQYF
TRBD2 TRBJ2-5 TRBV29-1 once TGCAGCGTTGAGGGGACTATGAGGTACTTC CSVEGTMRYF
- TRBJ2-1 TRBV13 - TGTGCCAGCAGCTTGTGGACATCAAACAATGAGCAGTTCTTC CASSLWTSNNEQFF
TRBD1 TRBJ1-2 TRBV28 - TGTGCCAGCAGCCTTGGACAGGGGTTGTCGGTGGACTATGGCTACACCTTC CASSLGQGLSVDYGYTF
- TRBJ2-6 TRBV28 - TGTGCCAGCAGTTTCCCGGACACTGGGGCCAACGTCCTGACTTTC CASSFPDTGANVLTF
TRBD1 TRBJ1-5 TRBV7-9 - TGTGCCAGCAGCCCGGGGGGGACAGGCAATCAGCCCCAGCATTTT CASSPGGTGNQPQHF
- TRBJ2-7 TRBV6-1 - TGTGCCAGCAGCCAGACAACCACCTACGAGCAGTACTTC CASSQTTTYEQYF
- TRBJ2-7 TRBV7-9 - TGTGCCAGCACCGGGCAGTCCTACGAGCAGTACTTC CASTGQSYEQYF
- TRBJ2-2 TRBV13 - TGTGCCAGCAGAGAAGCGGATACCGGGGAGCTGTTTTTT CASREADTGELFF
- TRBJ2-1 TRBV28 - TGTGCCAGCAGGGTGTACCGGGCGTCCTACAATGAGCAGTTCTTC CASRVYRASYNEQFF
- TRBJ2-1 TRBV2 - TGTGCCAGCACCGGGACAATTGGTGAGCAGTTCTTC CASTGTIGEQFF
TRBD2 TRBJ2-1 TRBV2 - TGTGCCAGCAGTGTCACTAGCGACCCGTGGGGCCGGGTCAATGAGCAGTTCTTC CASSVTSDPWGRVNEQFF
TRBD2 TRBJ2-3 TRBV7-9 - TGTGCCAGCAGCGGCGGGGGGCCGGGGGAGTATTTT CASSGGGPGEYF
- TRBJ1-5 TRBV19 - TGTGCCAGTAATAAGATGTTGGAGGGGGTATACGATCAGCCCCAGCATTTT CASNKMLEGVYDQPQHF
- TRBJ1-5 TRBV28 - TGTGCCAGCAGTTTTTTTGGGAGGGTGGATCAGCCCCAGCATTTT CASSFFGRVDQPQHF
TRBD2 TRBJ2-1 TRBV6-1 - TGTGCCAGCAGTGACCGGACTAGCGGGAGGGCCCACAATGAGCAGTTCTTC CASSDRTSGRAHNEQFF
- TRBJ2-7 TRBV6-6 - TGTGCCAGCAGCTACACGGACAGCTACGAGCAGTACTTC CASSYTDSYEQYF
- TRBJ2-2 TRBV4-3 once TGCGCCAGCAGCCATAAAGGCAGGAAAACCGGGGAGCTGTTTTTT CASSHKGRKTGELFF
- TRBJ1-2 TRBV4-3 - TGCGCCAGCAGCCAAGATTCGCAAGACAGCAACTATGGCTACACCTTC CASSQDSQDSNYGYTF
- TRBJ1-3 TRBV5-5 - TGTGCCAGCAGCAGGTCTATCACCTCTGGAAACACCATATATTTT CASSRSITSGNTIYF
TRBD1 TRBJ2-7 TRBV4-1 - TGCGCCAGCAGCCAAGAGACCGGACAGGGATTCTACGAGCAGTACTTC CASSQETGQGFYEQYF